The clone carrying this T cell receptor (beta chain) was recorded once. The RNA input was about 0.5 to 1 ug, and it was reverse transcribed with random hexamers. TCRdb re-called the immunoSEQ multiplex PCR reads through MiXCR, storing one row per CDR3 protein. Of 2,700 or so distinct CDR3 sequences listed, 70% to 85% are singletons. Germline trimming cut 9 bases from V and 3 bases from J; bases unmatched to any gene: 8. The CDR3 has 15 residues. CDR1 is LNHDA and CDR2 is SQIVND in the germline V gene (reference sequence). This sample is part of a study of CD8 T cells in Susac syndrome. Memory subsets were defined by CD27 and CD45RA staining for TEMRA sorting.

The V gene is TRBV19, the J gene TRBJ2-6, with 7 positions matching TRBD1. Sequenced sample: CD8+ TEMRA cells from PBMCs. Subset described: FACS-sorted terminally differentiated effector memory CD8+ T cells re-expressing CD45RA (CD8+ TEMRA). The clonotype originates from a human donor with Susac syndrome. CDR3 DNA: TGTGCCAGCGAAAGGGGGCAGGGTGGGGCCAACGTCCTGACTTTC. This translates into CASERGQGGANVLTF.